The source of this TCR beta chain is a study of Tregs in tolerant kidney transplant recipients. General study results and limits: Validation in larger populations is needed because few patients were studied. Tregs expanded with activated donor B cells seemed most donor-specific. Biological reproducibility was not directly addressed, but technical replication error appeared minimal.

The germline V and J ends were trimmed by 1 base and 2 bases, with 10 bases remaining between them. Germline CDR1 and CDR2: SGHNT and YENEEA. This CDR3 spans 15 amino acids. Some clones are missing from TCRdb's copy, which holds only in-frame ones; the method was immunoSEQ multiplex PCR. The sample records under 100,000 clones, around 90% being singletons. In regard to this clone: Its target is not known.

Unstimulated regulatory T cells (CD4+CD25+CD127-), CD4+CD25- non-regulatory cells, CD4 and CD8 cells were FACS-sorted from thawed PBMCs. Sequencing used CD8+ T cells from blood. The rearrangement uses TRBV11-3 and TRBJ2-3; D is undetermined. This receptor was identified in a human donor in good health. CDR3 DNA: TGTGCCAGCAGCTTAGGGTGGGGTCCCACAGATACGCAGTATTTT. Translated, it gives CASSLGWGPTDTQYF.